One sample yielded the 22 T cell receptor beta chains listed below, sequenced in a study of vaccination and CD4 T cells after COVID-19. Once obtained from cultured CD4+ T cells, the DNA was sequenced using the Oncomine TCR Beta short-read assay. TCRdb redid the calling of the PCR reads with MiXCR, one entry per CDR3 protein. The table includes thousands of distinct CDR3 sequences, under 60% detected once. No antigen has been identified for these receptors. Indicated treatment: roughly 10-day PBMC culture with coronavirus spike peptide pools or control peptides (ViraFEST assay). Prior to the COVID-19 pandemic (2011-2018), the unexposed donor's CD4+ T cells were collected. Source material: CD4+ T cells from blood, cultured in vitro. All receptors come from a human donor in good health.

The V call is TRBV7-2, the J call TRBJ1-4; tentative D call: TRBD1 (5 bases). CDR3 length: 15 amino acids. Trimming cost V 2 bases and J 4 bases, with 11 bases left between them. Germline V gene sequence: CDR1 SGHTA, CDR2 FQGNSA. The CDR3 sequence is CASSLRRQLNEKLFF. Here the CDR3 DNA reads TGTGCCAGCAGCTTACGGAGACAGCTTAATGAAAAACTGTTTTTT.

This chain joins TRBV7-2 and TRBJ2-6; D may correspond to TRBD1 or TRBD2 (5 bases each). CDR1 and CDR2 (germline): SGHTA, FQGNSA. The CDR3 spans 16 residues. Trimming took off 0 bases at V and 2 bases at J, with 8 bases between the two ends. The CDR3 protein is CASSLAPGPGANVLTF. The CDR3 DNA is TGTGCCAGCAGCTTAGCGCCGGGGCCTGGGGCCAACGTCCTGACTTTC.

V gene TRBV10-3 combines with J gene TRBJ1-3; TRBD1 aligns across 7 bases. Germline-derived CDR1 and CDR2 are ENHRY and SYGVKD. The CDR3 has 15 amino acids. Germline trimming cut 2 bases from V and 0 bases from J; bases unmatched to any gene: 1. The CDR3 bases are TGTGCCATCAGTGAGCGACAGGGCTCTGGAAACACCATATATTTT. Translating gives CAISERQGSGNTIYF.

V is TRBV27 and J is TRBJ2-7; D remains ambiguous. Germline lookup yields CDR1 MNHEY and CDR2 SMNVEV (reference sequence). This CDR3 spans 15 amino acids. The germline V and J ends were trimmed by 4 bases and 2 bases, with 15 bases remaining between them. The CDR3 here is CASSSAVQFPYEQYF. The DNA for the CDR3 is TGTGCCAGCAGTTCCGCGGTGCAGTTTCCCTACGAGCAGTACTTC.

The chain links TRBV6-2 or TRBV6-3 to TRBJ1-2; TRBD1 matches at 8 bases. J was trimmed by 4 bases and V by 2 bases; bases with no gene match: 9. CDR1 and CDR2 from the germline V gene are MNHEY and SVGEGT. This CDR3 has 16 residues. The CDR3 DNA reads as TGTGCCAGCAGTTACGCAGGGGGCCTCGTTAGCTATGGCTACACCTTC. Its protein product is CASSYAGGLVSYGYTF.

A few counts support this clonotype. This rearrangement joins TRBV10-3 to TRBJ2-3; D is undetermined. With 0 bases removed from V and 6 bases from J, the gap between germline ends came to 13 bases. The CDR3 is 15 amino acids. The germline V gene encodes CDR1 ENHRY and CDR2 SYGVKD. Written as DNA, the CDR3 is TGTGCCATCAGTGAGTCTGGTTCAGAGGTCGATACGCAGTATTTT. Translating it yields CAISESGSEVDTQYF.

In its sample, this clonotype was seen once. The chain has TRBV19 and TRBJ1-2, with D uncertain. There are 16 residues in the CDR3. Trimming took 0 bases from V and 3 from J, leaving 14 bases between them. Per germline, CDR1 LNHDA and CDR2 SQIVND (reference sequence). The DNA for the CDR3 is TGTGCCAGTAGTATAGAGGCGGCCCCGGCCGACTATGGCTACACCTTC. Encoded protein: CASSIEAAPADYGYTF. Based on the CDR3 plus reference TRBV19 and TRBJ1-2, the full variable domain is DGGITQSPKYLFRKEGQNVTLSCEQNLNHDAMYWYRQDPGQGLRLIYYSQIVNDFQKGDIAEGYSVSREKKESFPLTVTSAQKNPTAFYLCASSIEAAPADYGYTFGSGTRLTVV.

This CDR3 reads CASSLVGGASDEQYF. The CDR3 region has the DNA TGTGCCAGCAGCTTAGTGGGGGGGGCGTCGGACGAGCAGTACTTC. V gene TRBV7-2 combines with J gene TRBJ2-7; a possible D gene is TRBD2 (7 bases). V was trimmed by 1 base and J by 5 bases, leaving 15 bases between them. Germline V gene data show CDR1 as SGHTA and CDR2 as FQGNSA. The CDR3 consists of 15 residues.

The J gene is TRBJ2-7, the V gene TRBV6-1; D may correspond to TRBD1 or TRBD2 (5 bases each). Germline CDR1 MNHNS, CDR2 SASEGT. The CDR3 is made up of 15 amino acids. Trimming took off 6 bases at V and 1 base at J, with 16 bases between the two ends. The CDR3 loop reads CASRQTGTASYEQYF. As DNA, the CDR3 is TGTGCCAGCAGGCAGACGGGGACGGCGTCCTACGAGCAGTACTTC.

The gene calls are TRBV6-1 and TRBJ2-7; 7 positions agree with TRBD2. V lost 9 bases and J lost 7; bases outside the gene matches: 6. Germline V gives CDR1 MNHNS, CDR2 SASEGT. The CDR3 covers 11 residues. The CDR3 protein is CASSTAGEQYF. For the CDR3, the DNA is TGTGCCAGTTCGACAGCGGGGGAGCAGTACTTC.

The chain is built from TRBV6-5 and TRBJ1-1; no reliable D call. Trimming took off 0 bases at V and 0 bases at J, with 11 bases between the two ends. The CDR3 has 16 amino acids. Germline CDR1 is MNHEY and CDR2 is SVGAGI. As DNA, the CDR3 is TGTGCCAGCAGTTACTCGACGCCCCCTTTGAACACTGAAGCTTTCTTT. It translates to CASSYSTPPLNTEAFF.

The chain recombines TRBV7-9 with TRBJ2-1; 9 nucleotides match TRBD2. J was trimmed by 4 bases and V by 1 base; bases with no gene match: 8. From germline, CDR1 is SEHNR and CDR2 FQNEAQ (reference sequence). The CDR3 is 17 amino acids. The chain's CDR3 is CASSLVVVSGRYNEQFF. DNA of the CDR3: TGTGCCAGCAGCTTAGTTGTTGTCAGCGGGAGGTACAATGAGCAGTTCTTC.

This clonotype was counted a single time. The chain links TRBV7-2 to TRBJ2-4; 7 nucleotides line up with TRBD1. V shed 4 bases and J 6 bases; nucleotides not matched to a gene: 6. The length of the CDR3 is 14 residues. CDR1 SGHTA and CDR2 FQGNSA come from the germline V gene. The CDR3 region has the DNA TGTGCCAGCAGCTCGACTCACAGGGGAAACATTCAGTACTTC. Amino acids: CASSSTHRGNIQYF.

The gene calls are TRBV6-1 and TRBJ2-7, with D unresolved. The CDR3 sequence is 13 residues long. V was cut by 8 bases and J by 2 bases, with 13 bases left in between. Germline CDR1 MNHNS, CDR2 SASEGT. This CDR3 reads CASQNRLPYEQYF. The CDR3 DNA sequence: TGTGCCAGCCAGAACCGACTCCCCTACGAGCAGTACTTC.

The table lists this clonotype with a few counts. The V gene is TRBV7-8, the J gene TRBJ1-1, with 10 bases aligning to TRBD1. Per germline, CDR1 SGHVS and CDR2 FQNEAQ. The CDR3 loop spans 13 amino acids. J lost 10 bases, V lost 5 bases, and 7 bases had no gene match. CDR3 DNA sequence: TGTGCCAGCAGCCCCCCGGGACAGGGGATAGCTTTCTTT. This encodes CASSPPGQGIAFF.

The genes are TRBV6-2 or TRBV6-3 and TRBJ1-5; D possibly corresponds to TRBD1 (5 bases). The CDR3 length is 15 residues. Trimming cost V 4 bases and J 6 bases, with 16 bases left between them. CDR1 and CDR2 from the germline V gene are MNHEY and SVGEGT. The CDR3 sequence is CASSSGAMDSQPQHF. The CDR3 DNA is TGTGCCAGCAGTTCCGGGGCGATGGATAGTCAGCCCCAGCATTTT.

The chain has TRBV20-1 and TRBJ2-3; the D is unclear. Germline CDR1 reads DFQATT; CDR2 reads SNEGSKA (reference sequence). This CDR3 is 14 amino acids long. Trimming removed 0 bases from V and 6 bases from J, with 13 bases in between. This CDR3 is CSARDSPPRDTQYF. CDR3 nucleotide sequence: TGCAGTGCTAGAGATTCCCCCCCGCGTGATACGCAGTATTTT.

The chain recombines TRBV29-1 with TRBJ1-1; TRBD1 matches 8 bases. Germline CDR1 reads SQVTM; CDR2 reads ANQGSEA. CDR3 length: 14 amino acids. V was pared by 6 bases and J by 5 bases, with 11 bases of the junction left unmatched. CDR3 sequence: CSVPGQGALTEAFF. The CDR3 nucleotides are TGCAGCGTCCCCGGCCAGGGGGCTTTAACTGAAGCTTTCTTT. The variable domain in full, with the rest retrieved from reference TRBV29-1 and TRBJ1-1, is SAVISQKPSRDICQRGTSLTIQCQVDSQVTMMFWYRQQPGQSLTLIATANQGSEATYESGFVIDKFPISRPNLTFSTLTVSNMSPEDSSIYLCSVPGQGALTEAFFGQGTRLTVV.

This clonotype was counted once. The rearrangement links TRBV20-1 to TRBJ1-2, with 8 bases aligning to TRBD1. This CDR3 region has 14 residues. Germline-derived CDR1 and CDR2 are DFQATT and SNEGSKA (reference sequence). V lost 2 bases and J lost 1; bases outside the gene matches: 3. The CDR3 sequence is CSARQGAFNYGYTF. For the CDR3, the DNA is TGCAGTGCTAGACAGGGGGCGTTTAACTATGGCTACACCTTC.

The CDR3 spells CASSRPGTSYQPQHF. The CDR3 DNA reads as TGTGCCAGCAGTCGACCCGGGACAAGTTATCAGCCCCAGCATTTT. This chain uses TRBV6-2 or TRBV6-3 with TRBJ1-5; TRBD1 might be the D (6 bases). V was clipped by 5 bases and J by 5 bases, with 16 bases between them. The germline CDR1 and CDR2 sequences are MNHEY and SVGEGT. This CDR3 has 15 amino acids.

This clonotype occurred a few times. The rearrangement joins TRBV7-9 to TRBJ1-2; D remains ambiguous. Trimming took 6 bases from V and 7 from J, leaving 15 bases between them. CDR1 and CDR2 from the germline V gene are SEHNR and FQNEAQ (reference sequence). This CDR3 is built from 13 residues. Written as DNA, the CDR3 is TGTGCCAGCAGACGCGAGGAGTTAGGTGGCTACACCTTC. Protein: CASRREELGGYTF.

This chain joins TRBV5-4 and TRBJ1-5; D is undetermined. Germline CDR1 and CDR2: SGHNT and YYREEE (reference sequence). Trimming cost V 4 bases and J 5 bases, with 16 bases left between them. The CDR3 extends over 15 amino acids. This chain's CDR3 is CASSPGRGGDQPQHF. For the CDR3, the DNA is TGTGCCAGCAGCCCCGGGCGGGGAGGAGATCAGCCCCAGCATTTT.